These 4 T cell receptor beta chains were sequenced from one sample in a study of blood T cell repertoires in COVID-19. Profiling relied on immunoSEQ multiplex PCR, and the TCRdb table lists in-frame clones only, not all of them. There are about 200,000 clones in the sample; approximately 87% occur only once, and about 2.2% lies in the top ten. The sequenced material came from peripheral blood. These receptor sequences come from a woman in her forties or fifties with acute or convalescent COVID-19.

The V and J genes are TRBV4-1 and TRBJ1-4; 7 nucleotides agree with TRBD1. V shed 11 bases and J 7 bases; nucleotides not matched to a gene: 19. In germline, CDR1 is MGHRA, CDR2 YSYEKL. CDR3 length: 16 amino acids. The CDR3 spells CASTWTGLISGEKLFF. CDR3 DNA sequence: TGCGCCTCCACCTGGACAGGCCTTATATCGGGTGAAAAACTGTTTTTT.

The chain combines TRBV30 with TRBJ2-3; 8 positions agree with TRBD1. J was trimmed by 6 bases and V by 0 bases; bases with no gene match: 5. From germline, CDR1 is GTSNPN and CDR2 SVGIG (reference sequence). This CDR3 is 14 amino acids long. This chain's CDR3 is CAWSVGQGGDTQYF. The CDR3 DNA is TGTGCCTGGAGTGTCGGACAGGGTGGCGATACGCAGTATTTT.

The J gene is TRBJ1-4, the V gene TRBV6-5; 10 bases match TRBD1. Trimming took 6 bases from V and 8 from J; bases not matched to a gene: 6. Germline assignment: CDR1 MNHEY and CDR2 SVGAGI. The CDR3 is made up of 14 amino acids. The CDR3 protein is CASSRGQGGEKLFF. The CDR3 DNA sequence: TGTGCCAGCAGCCGCGGACAGGGGGGAGAAAAACTGTTTTTT.

This clone has only one observation. This chain joins TRBV7-6 and TRBJ2-2; D is uncertain. Germline V gene sequence: CDR1 SGHVS, CDR2 FNYEAQ. This CDR3 comprises 15 residues. The germline V and J ends were trimmed by 5 bases and 0 bases, with 10 bases remaining between them. CDR3 bases: TGTGCCAGCAGCCTTCAGTCAGCGAACACCGGGGAGCTGTTTTTT. Its translation: CASSLQSANTGELFF. Filled out from reference TRBV7-6 and TRBJ2-2, the complete variable domain reads GAGVSQSPRYKVTKRGQDVALRCDPISGHVSLYWYRQALGQGPEFLTYFNYEAQQDKSGLPNDRFSAERPEGSISTLTIQRTEQRDSAMYRCASSLQSANTGELFFGEGSRLTVL.